These 10 T cell receptor beta chains originate from one sample sequenced in a study of T cell responses to AZD1222 COVID-19 vaccine. Sequenced by immunoSEQ multiplex PCR; TCRdb stores in-frame clones only, minus some. The sample holds approximately 70,000 clones, 85% seen once. The sample here was peripheral blood, taken on day 0 of AZD1222 vaccination. Receptors originate from an adult in good health.

This clone was seen a handful of times. The chain uses TRBV7-9 and TRBJ1-6; a weak D match, TRBD1 (6 bases). The germline V gene encodes CDR1 SEHNR and CDR2 FQNEAQ (reference sequence). Trimming cost V 3 bases and J 9 bases, with 12 bases left between them. The CDR3 loop spans 14 amino acids. CDR3 sequence: CASSFEGGASPLHF. The CDR3 nucleotides are TGTGCCAGCAGCTTCGAGGGGGGAGCTTCACCCCTCCACTTT.

The table lists this clone with a few counts. The chain uses TRBV7-9 and TRBJ2-1, with 9 bases identical to TRBD1. Germline V CDR1 and CDR2: SEHNR, FQNEAQ (reference sequence). The CDR3 length is 13 residues. V dropped 3 bases and J dropped 9; count of bases not matched to a gene: 3. CDR3 sequence reads: CASSFDRGTEQFF. The CDR3 region has the DNA TGTGCCAGCAGCTTCGACAGGGGGACTGAGCAGTTCTTC.

J is TRBJ1-5 and V is TRBV5-6; a weak D match, TRBD1 (6 bases). The germline gives CDR1 SGHDT, CDR2 YYEEEE. The CDR3 sequence is 15 residues long. Trimming took off 4 bases at V and 1 base at J, with 12 bases between the two ends. For the CDR3, the DNA is TGTGCCAGCAGCGCCGCAGGGGTGAGCAATCAGCCCCAGCATTTT. Translated, it gives CASSAAGVSNQPQHF. Drawing the rest from reference TRBV5-6 and TRBJ1-5, the complete variable domain is DAGVTQSPTHLIKTRGQQVTLRCSPKSGHDTVSWYQQALGQGPQFIFQYYEEEERQRGNFPDRFSGHQFPNYSSELNVNALLLGDSALYLCASSAAGVSNQPQHFGDGTRLSIL.

This clone occurred a few times. V usage is TRBV27 and J usage is TRBJ1-4, with TRBD1 matching over 9 bases. J lost 8 bases, V lost 3 bases, and 16 bases had no gene match. This CDR3 has 18 residues. CDR1 MNHEY and CDR2 SMNVEV come from the germline V gene (reference sequence). DNA of the CDR3: TGTGCCAGCAGTTTTGGTCCGGGACAGGGAGCCGGGAGAGAAAAACTGTTTTTT. Its translation: CASSFGPGQGAGREKLFF.

In this sample, this clone turned up once. The gene calls are TRBV27 and TRBJ2-3, with 10 bases lining up with TRBD2. Germline loops: CDR1 MNHEY, CDR2 SMNVEV (reference sequence). This CDR3 spans 12 amino acids. Trimming removed 8 bases from V and 5 bases from J; junction bases left unmatched: 1. The CDR3 is CASWTSGDTQYF. CDR3 sequence (DNA): TGTGCCAGCTGGACTAGCGGAGATACGCAGTATTTT.

This clone has a single count. J is TRBJ2-1 and V is TRBV29-1, with 8 nucleotides matching TRBD2. Germline assignment: CDR1 SQVTM and CDR2 ANQGSEA. This CDR3 region has 14 residues. V lost 2 bases and J lost 4; bases outside the gene matches: 4. As DNA, the CDR3 is TGCAGCGTTGAATTACTAGCGGTTTACAATGAGCAGTTCTTC. This translates into CSVELLAVYNEQFF.

V gene TRBV13 combines with J gene TRBJ1-2; 7 bases are a match to TRBD1. Germline CDR1 reads PRHDT; CDR2 reads FYEKMQ (reference sequence). This CDR3 region has 15 residues. J lost 3 bases, V lost 4 bases, and 8 bases had no gene match. The CDR3 coding sequence is TGTGCCAGCAGCTCCACAGGGGACACGTACTATGGCTACACCTTC. Translation gives CASSSTGDTYYGYTF.

This chain joins TRBV11-2 and TRBJ2-2, with 10 bases fitting TRBD1. CDR1 and CDR2 (germline): SGHAT, FQNNGV. The CDR3 has 19 amino acids. Trimming removed 5 bases from V and 5 bases from J; junction bases left unmatched: 17. CDR3 nucleotide sequence: TGTGCCAGCAGCCTCCGGGACAGGGGTGGGGGAGGCCTTACCGGGGAGCTGTTTTTT. Its translation: CASSLRDRGGGGLTGELFF.

The chain has TRBV27 and TRBJ2-7; 10 bases match TRBD2. V was pared by 3 bases and J by 10 bases, with 12 bases of the junction left unmatched. The germline V gene encodes CDR1 MNHEY and CDR2 SMNVEV (reference sequence). The CDR3 spans 15 residues. In DNA, the CDR3 is TGTGCCAGCAGTTTCCGTTGGGGGCTAGCGGGAGTTCAGTACTTC. Translated: CASSFRWGLAGVQYF.

The chain is built from TRBV4-1 and TRBJ1-6, with 7 bases lining up with TRBD1. Per germline, CDR1 MGHRA and CDR2 YSYEKL. V gave up 5 bases and J gave up 4 bases; unmatched junction bases: 2. The CDR3 is made up of 14 amino acids. CDR3 in amino acids: CASSSGQYNSPLHF. CDR3 DNA: TGCGCCAGCAGCTCGGGACAGTATAATTCACCCCTCCACTTT.